These T cell receptor beta chains were read from a single sample in a study of T cells after yellow fever vaccination. One entry per CDR3 protein, called by TCRdb with MiXCR from the 5' RACE reads. The sample yields 600,000 to 750,000 distinct CDR3 sequences, about 12% seen once. The material sequenced was PBMCs, taken on the day of the yellow fever booster vaccination. The source is a man between 25 and 39 years old who received the YFV17D yellow fever vaccine. Both conserved end residues are part of each CDR3. Fields, in order: J gene, V gene, D gene, clone size, CDR3 DNA, CDR3 protein. D genes are given only for firm matches. Where a row states a size, it is once, few, many or the class of an expanded clone; other rows omit it.

>TRBJ1-2|TRBV7-9|NA|NA
TGTGCCAGCAGCTTAGGGGCGAGGAGCTACACCTTC
CASSLGARSYTF
>TRBJ2-1|TRBV19|NA|NA
TGTGCCAGTAGTAGGGGCCGTGGTGGGAAGGCATTGCATGAGCAGTTCTTC
CASSRGRGGKALHEQFF
>TRBJ2-6|TRBV4-3|TRBD1|NA
TGCGCCAGCAGCCAAACAGGGGGCGCTGGGGCCAACGTCCTGACTTTC
CASSQTGGAGANVLTF
>TRBJ1-2|TRBV5-1|TRBD1|many
TGCGCCAGCAGCTGGGGGGACAGGGATGACTATGGCTACACCTTC
CASSWGDRDDYGYTF
>TRBJ2-7|TRBV20-1|NA|few
TGCAGTGCTAGAAAGCAGGGTGGGCACGAGCAGTACTTC
CSARKQGGHEQYF
>TRBJ2-7|TRBV29-1|TRBD2|few
TGCAGCGTTGGGGACCGTAGCGGGATAACCTACGAGCAGTACTTC
CSVGDRSGITYEQYF
>TRBJ2-2|TRBV7-9|NA|few
TGTGCCGCCACAGGGCAGTTTTCCGGGGAGCTGTTTTTT
CAATGQFSGELFF
>TRBJ2-2|TRBV9|NA|few
TGTGCCAGCAGCGGATCGATGAGGAGTTTTAACACCGGGGAGCTGTTTTTT
CASSGSMRSFNTGELFF
>TRBJ2-3|TRBV7-9|NA|few
TGTGCCGGGGTTGCAGATACGCAGTATTTT
CAGVADTQYF
>TRBJ1-4|TRBV12-3/TRBV12-4|TRBD1|many
TGTGCCAGCAGCCCGGGACAGGGAAATGAAAAACTGTTTTTT
CASSPGQGNEKLFF
>TRBJ2-4|TRBV6-9|NA|NA
TGTGCCCCTGTAACCATCCTGGGTTCACGAGCCAAAAACATTCAGTACTTC
CAPVTILGSRAKNIQYF
>TRBJ2-1|TRBV11-2|TRBD2|NA
TGTGCCAGCAGCGAAAACAGGGAGGGACTAGCGGGAGTACGGAATGAGCAGTTCTTC
CASSENREGLAGVRNEQFF
>TRBJ2-3|TRBV5-4|NA|NA
TGTGCCAGCAGCTGGGACGGGAATGGACCTACAGATACGCAGTATTTT
CASSWDGNGPTDTQYF
>TRBJ2-7|TRBV7-2|TRBD2|NA
TGTGCCAGCAGCCGGGGACTAGCGGGAGCAATGTCCTACGAGCAGTACTTC
CASSRGLAGAMSYEQYF
>TRBJ1-1|TRBV28|NA|NA
TGTGCCAGCAGTCGCGGGGGATATGGCACTGAAGCTTTCTTT
CASSRGGYGTEAFF
>TRBJ2-7|TRBV18|NA|NA
TGTGCCAGCTCGGAGGGGTTGGGACTTTTGAGCGGCACCTACGAGCAGTACTTC
CASSEGLGLLSGTYEQYF
>TRBJ2-2|TRBV12-3/TRBV12-4|NA|NA
TGTGCCAGCAGTTTAAGAATGAACACCGGGGAGCTGTTTTTT
CASSLRMNTGELFF
>TRBJ2-1|TRBV7-2|TRBD2|few
TGTGCCAGCAGCCCCAGGACTAGCGGGGGTCCGGGTGAGCAGTTCTTC
CASSPRTSGGPGEQFF
>TRBJ2-3|TRBV20-1|TRBD2|NA
TGCAGTGCTAGACCTGGACTAGTGGGAGATACGCAGTATTTT
CSARPGLVGDTQYF
>TRBJ2-1|TRBV20-1|TRBD2|many
TGCAGTGCTGCGATACTAGCGATTGAGCAGTTCTTC
CSAAILAIEQFF
>TRBJ2-5|TRBV20-1|NA|many
TGCAGTGCTAGAGAGGGCAGGAGAATACAAGAGACCCAGTACTTC
CSAREGRRIQETQYF
>TRBJ1-1|TRBV29-1|NA|NA
TGCAGCGTTGGATGGGGGGGCACTGAAGCTTTCTTT
CSVGWGGTEAFF
>TRBJ2-1|TRBV5-1|NA|few
TGCGCCAGCAGCTCCCGGGACTCTTTGGGGCATGAGCAGTTCTTC
CASSSRDSLGHEQFF
>TRBJ2-7|TRBV7-2|TRBD2|NA
TGTGCCAGCAGCTTAGTTAGCGGGATCGAGCAGTACTTC
CASSLVSGIEQYF
>TRBJ1-5|TRBV29-1|NA|few
TGCAGCGTCCGAACATCAGGGGTCAATCAGCCCCAGCATTTT
CSVRTSGVNQPQHF
>TRBJ2-1|TRBV28|TRBD2|many
TGTGCCAGCACCTTAGCGGGGACGAGCTCCTACAATGAGCAGTTCTTC
CASTLAGTSSYNEQFF
>TRBJ1-2|TRBV12-3/TRBV12-4|NA|many
TGTGCCAGCAGCCCCTCCGGCGGGGGAAACTATGGCTACACCTTC
CASSPSGGGNYGYTF
>TRBJ2-7|TRBV5-4|TRBD2|few
TGTGCCAGCAGCCAAGGACTAGCGGGACCTCGCGAGCAGTACTTC
CASSQGLAGPREQYF
>TRBJ2-7|TRBV7-9|NA|once
TGTGCCAGCAGCTCATCCCGGGACACCTACTACGAGCAGTACTTC
CASSSSRDTYYEQYF
>TRBJ2-5|TRBV7-7|NA|few
TGTGCTAGCAGCTCTCCCCCGACGGAGACCCAGTACTTC
CASSSPPTETQYF
>TRBJ1-5|TRBV2|NA|NA
TGTGCCAGGGGGGTGGGGAATCAGCCCCAGCATTTT
CARGVGNQPQHF
>TRBJ2-1|TRBV11-3|NA|NA
TGTGCCAGCAGCCCAGATGATTACGGGAGCAATGAGCAGTTCTTC
CASSPDDYGSNEQFF
>TRBJ2-7|TRBV6-1|TRBD2|few
TGTGCCAGCAGTGTACGGGGGGGTGTCTACGAGCAGTACTTC
CASSVRGGVYEQYF
>TRBJ2-5|TRBV20-1|TRBD2|NA
TGCAGTGCTCCGTTTAGCGGGAGTCGGACCCAGTACTTC
CSAPFSGSRTQYF
>TRBJ2-1|TRBV5-6|TRBD2|few
TGTGCCAGCAGCTCCCCGGGTAGCGGGAGTCCCTACAATGAGCAGTTCTTC
CASSSPGSGSPYNEQFF
>TRBJ2-7|TRBV19|TRBD2|NA
TGTGCCAGTAGTATAAGGTCTCGAGGAGCGGGAGGTTACGAGCAGTACTTC
CASSIRSRGAGGYEQYF
>TRBJ2-1|TRBV4-3|TRBD1|NA
TGCGCCAGCAGCACAGGGGACGGTGAAACCTACAATGAGCAGTTCTTC
CASSTGDGETYNEQFF
>TRBJ2-3|TRBV20-1|TRBD2|NA
TGCAGTGCAGACCCGGGACTAGCGGGAGATACGCAGTATTTT
CSADPGLAGDTQYF
>TRBJ2-3|TRBV10-3|TRBD2|NA
TGTGCCATCAGCAGACAGCCTAGCGGAGGCGGCACAGATACGCAGTATTTT
CAISRQPSGGGTDTQYF
>TRBJ2-7|TRBV6-2/TRBV6-3|NA|few
TGTGCCAGCAGTGGGTTAAGTCTTTACGAGCAGTACTTC
CASSGLSLYEQYF
>TRBJ1-2|TRBV7-2|TRBD1|NA
TGTGCCAGCAGCTCCCGACAGGGGACCGGCTACACCTTC
CASSSRQGTGYTF
>TRBJ2-3|TRBV20-1|NA|NA
TGCAGTGCTAGAGATTCGGGGAGCGGTACGCAGTATTTT
CSARDSGSGTQYF
>TRBJ1-6|TRBV5-5|TRBD1|few
TGTGCCAGCAGCTTGCATCCGCAGGGGGCCGATTCACCCCTCCACTTT
CASSLHPQGADSPLHF
>TRBJ2-5|TRBV5-5|TRBD2|few
TGTGCCAGCAACCGAGCAGGGACTAGCGCCCGAGAGACCCAGTACTTC
CASNRAGTSARETQYF
>TRBJ2-2|TRBV6-1|TRBD1|NA
TGTGCCAGCAGGGGCGGACAGGGACCCACCGGGGAGCTGTTTTTT
CASRGGQGPTGELFF
>TRBJ2-1|TRBV11-2|NA|many
TGTGCCAGCAGCCCAACCCCCCGCGGGGCACTGACCTACAATGAGCAGTTCTTC
CASSPTPRGALTYNEQFF
>TRBJ2-7|TRBV6-5|NA|NA
TGTGCCAGCAGTTACTCGCTCGGCTCCCGTTTGGAGCAGTACTTC
CASSYSLGSRLEQYF